This T cell receptor (beta chain) was captured in a study of OX40 agonist ivuxolimab in advanced cancers. On the study more broadly: The dose-escalation cohort was about 83% male, with a mean age of about 60 years, ranging about 23 to 80. Partial responses were observed in three patients, of whom one had hepatocellular carcinoma and two had cutaneous melanoma. Study-wide results and caveats: Partly responding patients at 0.1-3.0 mg/kg showed some of the smallest clonal expansion.

CDR1 and CDR2 from the germline V gene are SGHTA and FQGTGA. The V segment lost 5 bases and the J segment 3 bases; nucleotides outside the gene matches: 9. The CDR3 is made up of 15 amino acids. Clones were read by immunoSEQ multiplex PCR, and TCRdb kept only the in-frame ones, dropping some. Of around 84,000 clones detected, roughly four fifths appear once; the ten largest clones hold around 0.51%. In the case of this clone: Its antigen remains unknown.

The sample was CD4+ or CD8+ T cells sorted from blood, taken in a trial of the OX40 agonist ivuxolimab. The sequence derives from an adult with an advanced solid tumor such as melanoma, head and neck, liver or kidney cancer. V and J are TRBV7-3 and TRBJ2-5; 7 bases agree with TRBD1. The chain's CDR3 is CASSRRTGPEETQYF. The CDR3 DNA is TGTGCCAGCAGCCGACGGACAGGCCCAGAAGAGACCCAGTACTTC.